This T cell receptor beta chain comes out of a study of memory CD4+ T cells and cytomegalovirus serostatus. General study findings and limits: Median bootstrapped AUC for CMV status was just under 0.97 originally, just under 0.93 US-trained. The CMV-associated TCR signature appears largely within the CD4+ memory repertoire. Of approximately 160 reported CMV TCRbeta sequences, under 80 were found in memory CD4+ repertoires.

Per the original data handling: Out-of-frame sequences were removed, leaving 2,204,828 distinct TCRbeta sequences. TCRdb keeps only in-frame clones here, not all; method: immunoSEQ multiplex PCR. The DNA gave D and trimming, while V, J and clone size come from that table. The sample records tens of thousands of clones, around 74% being singletons. V lost 6 bases, J lost 4 bases, and 9 bases stayed unmatched. This CDR3 is built from 15 residues. Germline V CDR1 and CDR2: MNHNY, SVGAGI (reference sequence). The sort gate was single viable CD3+CD4+CD8-CD45RO+ cells for memory CD4+ T cells. Turning to this clone: Its target is not known.

The sequencing sample was made of memory CD4+ T cells from blood. The chain links TRBV6-6 to TRBJ2-5; 9 bases are a match to TRBD1. The source is an adult in good health and CMV-seronegative. Some clones in this sample may be carry-over from other donors' samples. The CDR3: CASSSGQGGVETQYF. CDR3 sequence (DNA): TGTGCCAGCAGCTCGGGACAGGGAGGCGTAGAGACCCAGTACTTC.